This TCR beta chain was obtained from a study of molecular identifiers for immune sequencing clone quantification (dated by TCRdb to the late 2010s). For the study in its entirety: For a replicate experiment, RNA from approximately 20,000 or 100,000 naive CD8 T cells was divided into five aliquots, of which four were sequenced. This methods study used CD8 T cells to benchmark TCR RNA copy counting and molecular-identifier clustering-based TCR repertoire sequencing (MIDCIRS).

Broader findings and caveats from the paper: Spiked-in Jurkat TCR RNA equivalent to a single cell was reported to be detectable even among 980,000 or so naive CD8 T cells. Naive libraries contained spiked-in Jurkat TCR RNA (roughly ten copies' worth), which is not part of the donor repertoire. Modeling gave about three recovered TCR RNA copies per cell versus around 10 by digital PCR, implying approximately 32% capture efficiency. Highly expanded clone sizes could be underestimated if identical TCR molecules share a barcode. Without barcode sub-clustering, chimeric consensus sequences inflated TCR diversity; chimeras reached as high as 47%. In CMV-specific effector cells, clones with more than 20 RNA copies contained over 97% of molecules, whereas in naive cells such clones contained under 1% of molecules.

This clonotype was seen ten or more times. Its antigen is not yet known. Per-base qualities were not stored, and no clone one base away is much larger. The germline ends are 12 bases apart after V is trimmed by 0 bases and J by 2 bases. CDR1 SGHDN and CDR2 FVKESK are derived from the germline V gene. Counted from cysteine to phenylalanine, this CDR3 has 16 amino acids. Just the 48-base CDR3 DNA is kept, in frame starting at base 1. Library preparation used PCR. The reads were generated on a NextSeq 500. Preparation of bulk TCR libraries followed a previously described approach, with the TCR primers listed in Table S5. The Qiagen AllPrep DNA/RNA kit was used to purify total RNA. Before any analysis, reads coming from multiple sequencing runs of the same library were combined into one pool. Regarding the original processing steps: Only reads with exact TCR constant sequence were kept, trimmed to 150 nt, and grouped by their 12-nt molecular barcodes. Reads in each barcode group were sub-clustered using a 15% Levenshtein threshold, and a quality-weighted consensus sequence was built for each RNA molecule. Non-functional sequences were excluded, and lower-count sequences lying one edit away from another sequence were also excluded. Based on a fit of two negative binomial distributions, barcode sub-clusters having less than 20% of the maximum read count were discarded. The raw public reads went through TCRdb reprocessing: fastp at Q25, MiXCR clone calling, in-frame beta chains kept. Each CDR3 protein appears once, grouped with its most common genes and DNA. These V and J calls derive from TCRdb rather than the authors' analysis. This sample lists roughly 630,000 distinct CDR3 sequences; about 25% were detected once. About 0.81% of the sample lies in the top ten.

Naive CD8 T cell libraries were made from 20,000 to 1,000,000 sorted cells using 10%, 30% or 50% of purified RNA. Naive CD8 T cells, defined as CD8+CD4-CCR7+CD45RA+, were FACS-sorted into RLT Plus buffer on a BD FACSAria II. To test detection sensitivity, Jurkat RNA equivalent to more than 8 TCR copies was spiked into samples of about 19,000-1,000,000 naive CD8 T cells. CD8 T cells were enriched with RosetteSep CD8+ T Cell Enrichment Cocktail and Ficoll-Paque, followed by ACK red cell lysis. The receptor was isolated from a human donor in good health. Some libraries in this study had Jurkat cell RNA spiked in. Sequencing was carried out using naive CD8+ T cells from blood, with Jurkat cell RNA spiked in. The intended sense of this specimen's cell subset or site label: FACS-sorted CD8+CD4-CCR7+CD45RA+ naive T cells. The chain couples TRBV14 to TRBJ2-3; the D segment cannot be called with confidence. The DNA reads as follows: TGTGCCAGCAGCCAAGATCACGACACCTACACAGATACGCAGTATTTT. This codes for CASSQDHDTYTDTQYF.